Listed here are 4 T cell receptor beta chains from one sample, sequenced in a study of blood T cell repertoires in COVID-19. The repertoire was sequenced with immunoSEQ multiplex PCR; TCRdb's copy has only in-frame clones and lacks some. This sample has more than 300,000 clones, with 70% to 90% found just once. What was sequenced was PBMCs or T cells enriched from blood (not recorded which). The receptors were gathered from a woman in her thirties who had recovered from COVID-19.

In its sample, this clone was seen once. CDR3 region: CASSPKQGDGNTIYF. CDR3 coding DNA: TGTGCCAGCTCACCGAAACAGGGGGATGGAAACACCATATATTTT. V gene TRBV18 combines with J gene TRBJ1-3, with TRBD1 identical over 8 bases. Germline V gene sequence: CDR1 KGHSH, CDR2 LQKENI. The CDR3 is 15 residues long. V dropped 3 bases and J dropped 3; count of bases not matched to a gene: 4.

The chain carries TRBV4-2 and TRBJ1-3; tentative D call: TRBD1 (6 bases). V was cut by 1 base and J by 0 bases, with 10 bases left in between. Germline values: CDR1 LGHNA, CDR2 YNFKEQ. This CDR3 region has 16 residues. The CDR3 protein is CASSQAQTGSGNTIYF. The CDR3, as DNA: TGTGCCAGCAGCCAAGCCCAGACAGGCTCTGGAAACACCATATATTTT.

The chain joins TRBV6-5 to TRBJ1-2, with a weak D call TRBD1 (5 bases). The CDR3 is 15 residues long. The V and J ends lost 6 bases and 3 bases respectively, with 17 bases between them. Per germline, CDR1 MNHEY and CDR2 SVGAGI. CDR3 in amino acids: CASRGIGEGYYGYTF. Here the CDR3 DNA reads TGTGCCAGCAGGGGAATAGGGGAGGGCTACTATGGCTACACCTTC.

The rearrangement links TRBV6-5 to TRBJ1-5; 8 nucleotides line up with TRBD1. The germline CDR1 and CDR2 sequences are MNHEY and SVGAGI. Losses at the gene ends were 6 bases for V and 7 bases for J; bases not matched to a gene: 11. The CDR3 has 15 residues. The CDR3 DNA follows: TGTGCCAGCAGGATGAGGCAGGGGGCTTTCCAGCCCCAGCATTTT. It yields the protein CASRMRQGAFQPQHF.